A single sample is the source of the 13 T cell receptor beta chains below, sequenced in a study of cytomegalovirus exposure and HLA in healthy donors. The PCR had 60 Vbeta and 13 Jbeta primers. Sequencing used immunoSEQ multiplex PCR; TCRdb keeps in-frame clones, though not all of them. The sample carries more than 150,000 clones, 65% to 80% recorded once. The material sequenced was PBMCs. These receptors originate from a woman in her 30s in good health and CMV-seropositive.

The rearrangement links TRBV7-8 to TRBJ2-4; possibly TRBD2 for D (5 bases). CDR3 length: 16 residues. V was clipped by 1 base and J by 0 bases, with 10 bases between them. CDR1 is SGHVS and CDR2 is FQNEAQ in the germline V gene. For the CDR3, the DNA is TGTGCCAGCAGCTTAGTAAGCGGTCTAGCCAAAAACATTCAGTACTTC. It specifies CASSLVSGLAKNIQYF. The full variable domain, its missing parts supplied by reference TRBV7-8 and TRBJ2-4, is GAGVSQSPRYKVAKRGQDVALRCDPISGHVSLFWYQQALGQGPEFLTYFQNEAQLDKSGLPSDRFFAERPEGSVSTLKIQRTQQEDSAVYLCASSLVSGLAKNIQYFGAGTRLSVL.

The chain combines TRBV2 with TRBJ2-5; D remains unclear. Trimming took off 3 bases at V and 7 bases at J, with 3 bases between the two ends. CDR1 is SNHLY and CDR2 is FYNNEI in the germline V gene. CDR3 length equals 10 residues. Written as DNA, the CDR3 is TGTGCCAGCAGTGATAGGACCCAGTACTTC. It yields the protein CASSDRTQYF.

This chain connects TRBV5-1 to TRBJ2-7; tentatively, D is TRBD1 (5 bases). Germline CDR1 is SGHRS and CDR2 is YFSETQ. The CDR3 runs 14 residues. Between the trimmed V and J ends, which lost 4 bases and 5 bases, there was a span of 16 bases. The CDR3 sequence: CASSSIQDSDEQYF. CDR3 in DNA: TGCGCCAGCAGCAGCATACAGGATTCCGACGAGCAGTACTTC. Drawing the rest from reference TRBV5-1 and TRBJ2-7, the complete variable domain is KAGVTQTPRYLIKTRGQQVTLSCSPISGHRSVSWYQQTPGQGLQFLFEYFSETQRNKGNFPGRFSGRQFSNSRSEMNVSTLELGDSALYLCASSSIQDSDEQYFGPGTRLTVT.

V gene TRBV6-5 combines with J gene TRBJ2-7; TRBD2 matches 10 bases. V shed 4 bases and J 2 bases; nucleotides not matched to a gene: 5. The CDR3 consists of 15 residues. Germline V CDR1 and CDR2: MNHEY, SVGAGI. In DNA form, the CDR3 reads TGTGCCAGCAGTTCTAATAGCGGGGGGACCTACGAGCAGTACTTC. Its translation: CASSSNSGGTYEQYF.

In this sample, this clone turned up once. The rearrangement links TRBV28 to TRBJ2-7; D gene ambiguous. V was cut by 5 bases and J by 2 bases, with 16 bases left in between. CDR3 length: 15 residues. CDR1 is MDHEN and CDR2 is SYDVKM in the germline V gene. The CDR3 nucleotides are TGTGCCAGCAGTATTTCAAGGCGAGGAGCCTACGAGCAGTACTTC. Protein sequence: CASSISRRGAYEQYF.

This clone turned up a few times. V and J are TRBV7-9 and TRBJ2-2; 7 bases match TRBD1. The V gene end was trimmed by 5 bases and the J gene end by 2 bases; junction bases not matched to a gene: 5. The CDR3 runs 15 residues. Germline V CDR1 and CDR2: SEHNR, FQNEAQ (reference sequence). CDR3 amino acids: CASSVGQINTGELFF. In DNA form, the CDR3 reads TGTGCCAGCAGCGTGGGACAGATTAACACCGGGGAGCTGTTTTTT.

The table lists this clone with a few counts. The chain couples TRBV4-2 to TRBJ1-4; D not resolved. Germline V gene sequence: CDR1 LGHNA, CDR2 YNFKEQ. The V gene lost 1 base and the J gene lost 0 bases, with 9 bases spanning the gap. CDR3 length equals 16 residues. CDR3 in amino acids: CASSQGRHATNEKLFF. The CDR3 nucleotides read TGTGCCAGCAGCCAAGGGCGACACGCAACTAATGAAAAACTGTTTTTT.

A single count supports this clone. The chain is built from TRBV2 and TRBJ2-3; 9 positions match TRBD2. This CDR3 spans 15 amino acids. CDR1 and CDR2 (germline): SNHLY, FYNNEI. Unmatched junction bases numbered 8, after V lost 7 bases and J lost 3 bases. DNA for the CDR3: TGTGCCAGCACTCCCGGCGGGGGGGTGACAGATACGCAGTATTTT. Translating it yields CASTPGGGVTDTQYF.

The table lists this clone with a few counts. This sequence joins TRBV5-1 and TRBJ2-7, with 9 bases fitting TRBD2. Per the germline V gene, CDR1 is SGHRS and CDR2 is YFSETQ. The CDR3 totals 14 residues. The trim removed 1 base at V and 7 bases at J, leaving 6 bases unmatched. CDR3 nucleotides: TGCGCCAGCAGCTTGAGCGGGGGGCCACTAGAGCAGTACTTC. It specifies CASSLSGGPLEQYF.

The V gene is TRBV30, the J gene TRBJ2-2; D unclear. V was shortened by 1 base and J by 6 bases, with 9 bases between the two germline ends. This CDR3 region has 13 residues. Per the germline V gene, CDR1 is GTSNPN and CDR2 is SVGIG (reference sequence). The DNA for the CDR3 is TGTGCCTGGAGTGCGACTTTGGCCGGGGAGCTGTTTTTT. Encoded protein: CAWSATLAGELFF.

The rearrangement links TRBV2 to TRBJ2-1, with D perhaps TRBD1 (6 bases). The V end was cut by 5 bases, the J end by 9 bases, with 11 bases between. The CDR3 totals 12 residues. From germline, CDR1 is SNHLY and CDR2 FYNNEI. The CDR3 DNA is TGTGCCAGCAGTTCCCAGGGGCTTGAGCAGTTCTTC. Translated, it gives CASSSQGLEQFF.

The CDR3 is CASSFRLGEVWGNTIYF. The CDR3 DNA sequence: TGTGCCAGCAGTTTTCGGTTAGGGGAAGTATGGGGAAACACCATATATTTT. The gene calls are TRBV28 and TRBJ1-3, with D possibly TRBD1 on 5 matching bases. The V end was cut by 3 bases, the J end by 4 bases, with 19 bases between. The length of the CDR3 is 17 residues. Germline loops: CDR1 MDHEN, CDR2 SYDVKM.

This clone was detected only once. The rearrangement uses TRBV7-2 and TRBJ1-1; D is undetermined. V dropped 2 bases and J dropped 1 base, with 8 bases sitting between them. Germline V CDR1 and CDR2: SGHTA, FQGNSA. The CDR3 length is 14 residues. The CDR3 region is CASSLSEGNTEAFF. DNA for the CDR3: TGTGCCAGCAGCTTAAGCGAGGGGAACACTGAAGCTTTCTTT.